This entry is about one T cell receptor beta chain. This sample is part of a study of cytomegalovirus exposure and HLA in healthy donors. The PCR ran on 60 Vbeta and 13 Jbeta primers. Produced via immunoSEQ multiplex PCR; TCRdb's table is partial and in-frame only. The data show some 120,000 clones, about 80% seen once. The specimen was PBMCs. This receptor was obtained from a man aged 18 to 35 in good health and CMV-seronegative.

CDR3 region: CASSWGLAVTYEQYF. CDR3 DNA: TGTGCCAGCAGCTGGGGACTAGCGGTTACCTACGAGCAGTACTTC. This rearrangement joins TRBV5-4 to TRBJ2-5, with 11 bases matching TRBD2. The DNA end is a closer match to TRBJ2-7, so the J assignment may be wrong. This CDR3 region has 15 residues. Germline V gene sequence: CDR1 SGHNT, CDR2 YYREEE (reference sequence).